One sample yielded the 25 T cell receptor beta chains listed below, sequenced in a study of T cells in Graves' hyperthyroidism and ophthalmopathy. Researchers amplified the TCR beta CDR3 regions from RNA transcripts. RT-PCR in the first round (using the HTBI primer set) targeted the TCR CDR3. TCRdb called the multiplex PCR reads again in MiXCR, with one record for every CDR3 protein. The table has around 300,000 distinct CDR3 sequences, 25% seen once; the top ten hold about 25%. The sequenced sample was blood. Every receptor here comes from a man aged 40-49 years with Graves' hyperthyroidism that later progressed to Graves' ophthalmopathy.

This clonotype has only a few counts. J is TRBJ2-5 and V is TRBV27; 7 nucleotides agree with TRBD1. This CDR3 is built from 15 residues. Germline V gives CDR1 MNHEY, CDR2 SMNVEV (reference sequence). J gave up 5 bases and V 2 bases, and 8 bases lay outside the gene matches. The CDR3 is CASSLGGTGDETQYF. CDR3 DNA sequence: TGTGCCAGCAGTTTAGGTGGCACAGGGGACGAGACCCAGTACTTC.

There are many counts of this clonotype. The J gene is TRBJ2-7, the V gene TRBV20-1, with 14 bases that match TRBD2. V dropped 5 bases and J dropped 4; count of bases not matched to a gene: 4. Germline values: CDR1 DFQATT, CDR2 SNEGSKA (reference sequence). The CDR3 has 14 residues. The chain's CDR3 is CSAGTSGRWYEQYF. In nucleotides, the CDR3 is TGCAGTGCTGGGACTAGCGGGAGATGGTACGAGCAGTACTTC.

V usage is TRBV6-2 or TRBV6-3 and J usage is TRBJ2-5; TRBD2 agrees at 7 bases. With 0 bases clipped from V and 5 bases from J, the junction kept 6 bases outside the gene matches. CDR1 and CDR2 (germline): MNHEY, SVGEGT. The CDR3 length is 15 residues. CDR3 amino acids: CASSYSAGDLETQYF. In DNA form, the CDR3 reads TGTGCCAGCAGTTACTCGGCGGGAGATCTCGAGACCCAGTACTTC.

This clonotype was picked up many times. V gene TRBV7-6 combines with J gene TRBJ1-5, with TRBD1 matching over 7 bases. CDR1 and CDR2 from the germline V gene are SGHVS and FNYEAQ. The CDR3 runs to 15 residues. The junction had 8 bases not matched to a gene; V was cut back by 2 bases and J by 7 bases. The CDR3 protein is CASSLQGGMRQPQHF. CDR3 DNA: TGTGCCAGCAGCTTACAGGGGGGGATGAGGCAGCCCCAGCATTTT.

This clonotype appeared a single time. This sequence joins TRBV2 and TRBJ2-5; D is undetermined. V was shortened by 7 bases and J by 5 bases, with 8 bases between the two germline ends. CDR1 is SNHLY, CDR2 FYNNEI, per germline. The CDR3 extends over 11 amino acids. The CDR3 DNA reads TGTGCCAGCATTCTGTCTGAGACCCAGTACTTC. It is translated as CASILSETQYF.

This clonotype has ten or more counts. V is TRBV18 and J is TRBJ1-5; a possible D gene is TRBD1 (5 bases). CDR3 length: 17 residues. The germline V gene has CDR1 KGHSH and CDR2 LQKENI. The V end lost 3 bases, the J end lost 3 bases, and 18 bases lay between the germline ends. CDR3 in amino acids: CASSPLGGLKNNQPQHF. DNA for the CDR3: TGTGCCAGCTCACCTCTGGGGGGTCTCAAGAACAATCAGCCCCAGCATTTT.

This clonotype was seen once. J is TRBJ2-7 and V is TRBV12-3 or TRBV12-4; 12 bases line up with TRBD2. This CDR3 is built from 18 residues. With 6 bases clipped from V and 1 base from J, the junction kept 13 bases outside the gene matches. The CDR3 loop is CASSYPRTSGKRSYEQYF. As DNA, the CDR3 is TGTGCCAGCAGCTACCCTCGGACTAGCGGGAAGAGGTCCTACGAGCAGTACTTC.

This clonotype showed up many times. The gene calls are TRBV7-2 and TRBJ1-1; the match to TRBD1 covers 10 bases. With 5 bases clipped from V and 7 bases from J, the junction kept 10 bases outside the gene matches. The germline V gene has CDR1 SGHTA and CDR2 FQGNSA. This CDR3 has 15 residues. This CDR3 is CASSPLGTGVGEAFF. DNA for the CDR3: TGTGCCAGCAGCCCGCTCGGGACAGGGGTTGGTGAAGCTTTCTTT.

This clonotype showed up many times. The rearrangement uses TRBV6-1 and TRBJ2-7; D may be TRBD1 (6 bases). V lost 8 bases, J lost 0 bases, and 11 bases lay in between. The CDR3 is made up of 13 amino acids. Germline V lookup: CDR1 MNHNS, CDR2 SASEGT. CDR3 in amino acids: CASSGTTSYEQYF. The CDR3 DNA follows: TGTGCCAGCTCCGGGACAACCTCCTACGAGCAGTACTTC.

At least ten counts were recorded for this clonotype. The CDR3 spells CASSSPGPRNIQYF. CDR3 nucleotide sequence: TGTGCCAGCAGTTCCCCTGGTCCGAGGAACATTCAGTACTTC. The gene calls are TRBV28 and TRBJ2-4; D ambiguous. V was cut by 4 bases and J by 7 bases, with 14 bases left in between. The CDR3 is 14 amino acids. Germline CDR1 MDHEN, CDR2 SYDVKM.

Many counts were recorded for this clonotype. The chain recombines TRBV12-3 or TRBV12-4 with TRBJ2-2; possibly TRBD2 for D (5 bases). The CDR3 runs to 16 residues. Trimming took off 5 bases at V and 5 bases at J, with 18 bases between the two ends. CDR3 region: CASSPNPGTRTGELFF. The CDR3 nucleotides read TGTGCCAGCAGTCCCAACCCGGGAACGCGGACCGGGGAGCTGTTTTTT.

There are a few counts of this clonotype. The V gene is TRBV7-2, the J gene TRBJ2-2, with 7 bases lining up with TRBD1. CDR3 size: 16 residues. The ends lost 0 bases at V and 5 bases at J; junction bases unmatched: 6. Looked up from germline, CDR1 is SGHTA and CDR2 is FQGNSA. The CDR3 nucleotides read TGTGCCAGCAGCTTAGCCGCAGGGGGTCGGACCGGGGAGCTGTTTTTT. It specifies CASSLAAGGRTGELFF. The full variable domain, rest sourced from reference TRBV7-2 and TRBJ2-2, is GAGVSQSPSNKVTEKGKDVELRCDPISGHTALYWYRQSLGQGLEFLIYFQGNSAPDKSGLPSDRFSAERTGGSVSTLTIQRTQQEDSAVYLCASSLAAGGRTGELFFGEGSRLTVL.

In this sample, this clonotype turned up many times. This sequence joins TRBV13 and TRBJ2-7; 7 nucleotides align to TRBD2. J lost 4 bases, V lost 7 bases, and 10 bases had no gene match. The CDR3 is 14 residues long. The V gene's germline CDR1 is PRHDT and CDR2 FYEKMQ (reference sequence). The CDR3 reads CASMDTGGKYEQYF. CDR3 nucleotides: TGTGCCAGCATGGATACGGGAGGCAAATACGAGCAGTACTTC.

The genes are TRBV6-2 or TRBV6-3 and TRBJ1-2; D perhaps matches TRBD1 (5 bases). V was clipped by 5 bases and J by 6 bases, with 16 bases between them. This CDR3 has 14 residues. In germline, CDR1 is MNHEY, CDR2 SVGEGT. DNA for the CDR3: TGTGCCAGCAGTCGCTCCGGGACGGAGAATGGCTACACCTTC. Translation gives CASSRSGTENGYTF.

This chain joins TRBV29-1 and TRBJ1-1; no firm D call. This CDR3 comprises 13 residues. Germline-derived CDR1 and CDR2 are SQVTM and ANQGSEA. V was cut by 4 bases and J by 1 base, with 10 bases left in between. The chain's CDR3 is CSVVWETNTEAFF. DNA for the CDR3: TGCAGCGTTGTCTGGGAGACGAACACTGAAGCTTTCTTT.

This clonotype was recorded only once. V and J are TRBV7-2 and TRBJ2-7, with TRBD1 matching over 9 bases. Losses at the gene ends were 6 bases for V and 4 bases for J; bases not matched to a gene: 10. The CDR3 is made up of 15 amino acids. CDR1 is SGHTA and CDR2 is FQGNSA in the germline V gene. The CDR3 sequence is CASSFDRGSLYEQYF. CDR3 bases: TGTGCCAGCAGTTTCGACAGGGGGTCCCTTTACGAGCAGTACTTC.

V is TRBV9 and J is TRBJ1-2; maybe TRBD1 (5 bases). CDR1 and CDR2 from the germline V gene are SGDLS and YYNGEE. Trimming took 1 base from V and 5 from J, leaving 15 bases between them. The CDR3 consists of 15 residues. The CDR3, as DNA: TGTGCCAGCAGCGTATCCCCTGGGGCATCGTATGGCTACACCTTC. Translated: CASSVSPGASYGYTF. Variable domain in full (rest from reference TRBV9 and TRBJ1-2): DSGVTQTPKHLITATGQRVTLRCSPRSGDLSVYWYQQSLDQGLQFLIQYYNGEERAKGNILERFSAQQFPDLHSELNLSSLELGDSALYFCASSVSPGASYGYTFGSGTRLTVV.

This clonotype has a count of ten or more. V is TRBV2 and J is TRBJ2-7; D remains ambiguous. The V end was cut by 6 bases, the J end by 4 bases, with 10 bases between. The CDR3 totals 12 residues. Germline V lookup: CDR1 SNHLY, CDR2 FYNNEI. The CDR3 is CASRRPVYEQYF. The CDR3 DNA sequence: TGTGCCAGCAGAAGACCAGTGTACGAGCAGTACTTC.

This clonotype was detected many times. The chain recombines TRBV12-3 or TRBV12-4 with TRBJ1-1; 10 bases agree with TRBD1. The CDR3 has 13 amino acids. V was pared by 5 bases and J by 10 bases, with 7 bases of the junction left unmatched. Written as DNA, the CDR3 is TGTGCCAGCAGTCCCCGACAGGGGGCTAGAGCTTTCTTT. Its protein product is CASSPRQGARAFF.

This clonotype showed up many times. The rearrangement joins TRBV20-1 to TRBJ1-2, with D hard to call. This CDR3 spans 12 amino acids. The germline gives CDR1 DFQATT, CDR2 SNEGSKA (reference sequence). V lost 6 bases, J lost 2 bases, and 10 bases lay in between. CDR3 region: CSARLENYGYTF. The CDR3 nucleotides are TGCAGTGCCCGGTTGGAGAACTATGGCTACACCTTC.

This clonotype was seen many times. The J gene is TRBJ2-3, the V gene TRBV6-1; 8 bases align to TRBD2. The germline gives CDR1 MNHNS, CDR2 SASEGT. The junction had 7 bases not matched to a gene; V was cut back by 6 bases and J by 5 bases. CDR3 length: 14 amino acids. The CDR3 sequence: CASSTSGNGDTQYF. The CDR3 bases are TGTGCCAGCAGCACTAGCGGCAACGGAGATACGCAGTATTTT.

This clonotype was observed many times. The CDR3: CSARKGVGTEAFF. DNA of the CDR3: TGCAGTGCTAGAAAAGGGGTTGGCACTGAAGCTTTCTTT. The V call is TRBV20-1, the J call TRBJ1-1; D perhaps matches TRBD1 (5 bases). Per the germline V gene, CDR1 is DFQATT and CDR2 is SNEGSKA (reference sequence). Between the trimmed V and J ends, which lost 2 bases and 4 bases, there was a span of 11 bases. The CDR3 covers 13 residues.

This clonotype showed up many times. This sequence joins TRBV12-3 or TRBV12-4 and TRBJ2-2, with D perhaps given as TRBD1 or TRBD2 (6 bases each). V was shortened by 6 bases and J by 3 bases, with 11 bases between the two germline ends. This CDR3 has 14 residues. Here the CDR3 DNA reads TGTGCCAGCAGACCCGGGGGCGACACCGGGGAGCTGTTTTTT. Amino acid sequence: CASRPGGDTGELFF.

This clonotype has a count of ten or more. The chain couples TRBV9 to TRBJ2-2; unclear D gene. CDR1 and CDR2 from the germline V gene are SGDLS and YYNGEE. V lost 2 bases to trimming and J lost 5 bases, with 13 bases between them. The length of the CDR3 is 15 residues. The CDR3 protein is CASSVRGDWTGELFF. As DNA, the CDR3 is TGTGCCAGCAGCGTGCGAGGCGATTGGACCGGGGAGCTGTTTTTT.

This clonotype was recorded many times. V usage is TRBV29-1 and J usage is TRBJ1-1, with D unclear. The germline V and J ends were trimmed by 4 bases and 0 bases, with 9 bases remaining between them. The CDR3 sequence is 13 residues long. Per the germline V gene, CDR1 is SQVTM and CDR2 is ANQGSEA. Here the CDR3 reads CSVGRRMNTEAFF. The CDR3 DNA follows: TGCAGCGTTGGACGGAGAATGAACACTGAAGCTTTCTTT.